One and the same sample provided the 28 T cell receptor beta chains below, sequenced in a study of blood T cell repertoires in COVID-19. Only in-frame clones appear in the TCRdb table, and some are missing; sequencing was by immunoSEQ multiplex PCR. The table lists around 150,000 clones, approximately 80% of them singletons. Sequencing input: peripheral blood. These receptors came from an elderly woman with active or convalescent COVID-19.

The chain combines TRBV7-6 with TRBJ1-1, with D unresolved. The germline gives CDR1 SGHVS, CDR2 FNYEAQ. With 5 bases removed from V and 0 bases from J, the gap between germline ends came to 19 bases. CDR3 length equals 17 residues. In DNA form, the CDR3 reads TGTGCCAGCAGCCCTGGTCCGAGTCCCCTCATGAACACTGAAGCTTTCTTT. Translated, it gives CASSPGPSPLMNTEAFF. Together with reference TRBV7-6 and TRBJ1-1, the CDR3 gives the full variable domain: GAGVSQSPRYKVTKRGQDVALRCDPISGHVSLYWYRQALGQGPEFLTYFNYEAQQDKSGLPNDRFSAERPEGSISTLTIQRTEQRDSAMYRCASSPGPSPLMNTEAFFGQGTRLTVV.

This clone appeared once. The rearrangement joins TRBV7-2 to TRBJ1-1, with 7 bases identical to TRBD1. Germline assignment: CDR1 SGHTA and CDR2 FQGNSA. The CDR3 extends over 14 amino acids. Trimming removed 1 base from V and 8 bases from J; junction bases left unmatched: 7. In DNA form, the CDR3 reads TGTGCCAGCAGCTTAGGCGGGACAGCCATCGAAGCTTTCTTT. It yields the protein CASSLGGTAIEAFF.

The chain recombines TRBV4-3 with TRBJ1-2; no firm D call. This CDR3 has 13 amino acids. Germline-derived CDR1 and CDR2 are LGHNA and YSLEER. V lost 0 bases to trimming and J lost 8 bases, with 10 bases between them. The CDR3 here is CASSQDPGRGYTF. CDR3 in DNA: TGCGCCAGCAGCCAAGATCCCGGGAGGGGCTACACCTTC.

This rearrangement joins TRBV30 to TRBJ1-1; D is unclear. Trimming took off 2 bases at V and 1 base at J, with 8 bases between the two ends. Germline lookup yields CDR1 GTSNPN and CDR2 SVGIG (reference sequence). This CDR3 contains 13 residues. The DNA of the CDR3 is TGTGCCTGGAGTAAGGGAGCGAACACTGAAGCTTTCTTT. Amino acid sequence: CAWSKGANTEAFF.

V usage is TRBV5-4 and J usage is TRBJ2-2, with TRBD1 matching 8 bases. V trimming: 5 bases; J trimming: 3 bases; junction bases outside the gene matches: 6. Germline values: CDR1 SGHNT, CDR2 YYREEE (reference sequence). The CDR3 length is 15 residues. The CDR3 loop is CASRTRGPDTGELFF. CDR3 sequence (DNA): TGTGCCAGCAGAACCAGGGGGCCCGACACCGGGGAGCTGTTTTTT.

V gene TRBV5-6 combines with J gene TRBJ2-7; 7 bases are shared with TRBD1. With 1 base clipped from V and 3 bases from J, the junction kept 7 bases outside the gene matches. The length of the CDR3 is 15 residues. Germline CDR1 and CDR2: SGHDT and YYEEEE. Here the CDR3 DNA reads TGTGCCAGCAGCTTGTTGGACAGGACAAACTACGAGCAGTACTTC. Encoded protein: CASSLLDRTNYEQYF. The whole variable domain, filled in from reference TRBV5-6 and TRBJ2-7, reads DAGVTQSPTHLIKTRGQQVTLRCSPKSGHDTVSWYQQALGQGPQFIFQYYEEEERQRGNFPDRFSGHQFPNYSSELNVNALLLGDSALYLCASSLLDRTNYEQYFGPGTRLTVT.

This clone was detected only a few times. CDR3 sequence: CASRPDRSYGYTF. DNA of the CDR3: TGTGCCAGCAGACCCGACAGGTCCTATGGCTACACCTTC. The chain joins TRBV6-5 to TRBJ1-2, with D possibly TRBD1 on 6 matching bases. V lost 6 bases, J lost 4 bases, and 12 bases lay in between. Germline V gives CDR1 MNHEY, CDR2 SVGAGI. The CDR3 extends over 13 amino acids.

The chain recombines TRBV28 with TRBJ2-1, with 11 nucleotides matching TRBD1. The CDR3 has 15 residues. CDR1 and CDR2 from the germline V gene are MDHEN and SYDVKM. V lost 4 bases to trimming and J lost 7 bases; unmatched junction nucleotides: 6. CDR3 nucleotides: TGTGCCAGCAGTTCAGGACAGGGGGCGTTTAATGAGCAGTTCTTC. Translating it yields CASSSGQGAFNEQFF.

The chain employs TRBV19 and TRBJ2-6; TRBD1 is a possible D gene (5 bases). Deletions cut 7 bases from V and 0 bases from J, with 13 bases between. The V gene's germline CDR1 is LNHDA and CDR2 SQIVND (reference sequence). The CDR3 sequence is 16 residues long. The CDR3 sequence is CASTPDSYSGANVLTF. DNA for the CDR3: TGTGCCAGTACCCCCGACAGCTACTCTGGGGCCAACGTCCTGACTTTC.

The V and J genes are TRBV7-2 and TRBJ1-2; maybe TRBD1 (5 bases). Germline V gene data show CDR1 as SGHTA and CDR2 as FQGNSA. This CDR3 contains 14 residues. The V end lost 4 bases, the J end lost 4 bases, and 13 bases lay between the germline ends. The CDR3 bases are TGTGCCAGCAGCTCGTTCGGGACTCCCTATGGCTACACCTTC. This translates into CASSSFGTPYGYTF.

CDR3 sequence: CASGLGGKADQDTDTQYF. The DNA for the CDR3 is TGTGCTAGTGGTTTGGGAGGTAAGGCAGACCAAGACACAGATACGCAGTATTTT. The chain recombines TRBV12-5 with TRBJ2-3; D call uncertain. The CDR3 runs 18 residues. The germline gives CDR1 LGHNT, CDR2 FRNRAP. Trimming stripped 1 base from V and 2 bases from J, with 19 bases between.

V and J are TRBV2 and TRBJ1-5, with 9 bases identical to TRBD1. Germline assignment: CDR1 SNHLY and CDR2 FYNNEI. This CDR3 has 14 residues. The junction had 11 bases not matched to a gene; V was cut back by 11 bases and J by 6 bases. The chain's CDR3 is CAGGTGNRGQPQHF. For the CDR3, the DNA is TGTGCCGGGGGGACAGGGAATAGAGGTCAGCCCCAGCATTTT.

This clone was recorded a few times. This chain joins TRBV12-3 or TRBV12-4 and TRBJ2-2; perhaps TRBD1 as D (5 bases). The length of the CDR3 is 13 residues. Trimming stripped 3 bases from V and 6 bases from J, with 8 bases between. In DNA form, the CDR3 reads TGTGCCAGCAGTTTGAAGGGGTCCGGGGAGCTGTTTTTT. Encoded protein: CASSLKGSGELFF.

V usage is TRBV27 and J usage is TRBJ2-1; D might be TRBD1 (6 bases). Trimming cost V 2 bases and J 10 bases, with 9 bases left between them. The CDR3 totals 12 residues. Germline assignment: CDR1 MNHEY and CDR2 SMNVEV (reference sequence). The chain's CDR3 is CASSLPDREQFF. CDR3 bases: TGTGCCAGCAGTTTACCCGACAGGGAGCAGTTCTTC.

This chain joins TRBV6-5 and TRBJ1-1, with 9 bases identical to TRBD1. The V gene's germline CDR1 is MNHEY and CDR2 SVGAGI. This CDR3 region has 16 residues. The junction had 9 bases not matched to a gene; V was cut back by 4 bases and J by 3 bases. The CDR3 DNA follows: TGTGCCAGCAGTTCCCGGACAGGGGAGCGTGACACTGAAGCTTTCTTT. This translates into CASSSRTGERDTEAFF.

The gene calls are TRBV5-4 and TRBJ1-2, with 12 bases identical to TRBD1. The CDR3 loop spans 16 amino acids. Looked up from germline, CDR1 is SGHNT and CDR2 is YYREEE (reference sequence). Trimming removed 3 bases from V and 7 bases from J; junction bases left unmatched: 10. In DNA, the CDR3 is TGTGCCAGCAGCTCCGGGACAGGGGGCCCTCTGGCTGGCTACACCTTC. Translation: CASSSGTGGPLAGYTF.

This chain uses TRBV2 with TRBJ1-3, with D perhaps TRBD1 (5 bases). The germline gives CDR1 SNHLY, CDR2 FYNNEI. The CDR3 extends over 16 amino acids. V shed 3 bases and J shed 0 bases, with 12 bases lying between them. For the CDR3, the DNA is TGTGCCAGCAGTGAGGGAAGGACATTCTCTGGAAACACCATATATTTT. Translating it yields CASSEGRTFSGNTIYF.

CDR3: CASSLAPGGGGNTIYF. DNA of the CDR3: TGCGCCAGCAGCTTGGCGCCCGGAGGGGGCGGAAACACCATATATTTT. The chain uses TRBV5-1 and TRBJ1-3, with 7 nucleotides matching TRBD1. V trimming: 0 bases; J trimming: 4 bases; junction bases outside the gene matches: 7. CDR3 length: 16 residues. In germline, CDR1 is SGHRS, CDR2 YFSETQ. The variable domain in full, with the rest retrieved from reference TRBV5-1 and TRBJ1-3, is KAGVTQTPRYLIKTRGQQVTLSCSPISGHRSVSWYQQTPGQGLQFLFEYFSETQRNKGNFPGRFSGRQFSNSRSEMNVSTLELGDSALYLCASSLAPGGGGNTIYFGEGSWLTVV.

The rearrangement links TRBV19 to TRBJ2-7, with a possible D match to TRBD2 (5 bases). The CDR3 has 14 amino acids. V was trimmed by 5 bases and J by 1 base, leaving 12 bases between them. Germline CDR1 and CDR2: LNHDA and SQIVND (reference sequence). The CDR3 sequence: CASSAGPGSYEQYF. The CDR3, as DNA: TGTGCCAGTAGTGCTGGGCCGGGGTCCTACGAGCAGTACTTC.

In this sample, this clone turned up a few times. The V and J genes are TRBV11-2 and TRBJ2-1, with 9 bases that match TRBD1. Germline trimming cut 5 bases from V and 1 base from J; bases unmatched to any gene: 12. The CDR3 covers 18 residues. Germline V gene lookup returns CDR1 SGHAT and CDR2 FQNNGV. CDR3 protein: CASSKVVSGQGSYNEQFF. In nucleotides, the CDR3 is TGTGCCAGCAGCAAAGTGGTATCGGGACAGGGTTCCTACAATGAGCAGTTCTTC.

This chain joins TRBV5-1 and TRBJ1-3, with D maybe TRBD1 (5 bases). V was shortened by 0 bases and J by 2 bases, with 6 bases between the two germline ends. This CDR3 is 14 amino acids long. Germline-derived CDR1 and CDR2 are SGHRS and YFSETQ. The CDR3 DNA is TGCGCCAGCAGCTTGGGGACACCTGGAAACACCATATATTTT. This sequence encodes CASSLGTPGNTIYF.

V usage is TRBV5-1 and J usage is TRBJ2-3, with D uncertain. V lost 0 bases and J 8 bases, leaving 10 bases between the germline ends. The germline CDR1 and CDR2 sequences are SGHRS and YFSETQ. The CDR3 covers 13 residues. CDR3 nucleotide sequence: TGCGCCAGCAGCTTGGATGAGGCCCCTACGCAGTATTTT. It translates to CASSLDEAPTQYF.

This clone was counted once. The gene calls are TRBV19 and TRBJ1-5, with a tentative D call TRBD1 (6 bases). From germline, CDR1 is LNHDA and CDR2 SQIVND (reference sequence). CDR3 length: 14 residues. V lost 5 bases to trimming and J lost 2 bases, with 10 bases between them. The CDR3 protein is CASSPRGGNQPQHF. As DNA, the CDR3 is TGTGCCAGTAGTCCCAGGGGAGGCAATCAGCCCCAGCATTTT.

The chain employs TRBV29-1 and TRBJ1-1, with TRBD1 matching over 8 bases. Trimming cost V 1 base and J 4 bases; bases outside gene matches: 2. The germline gives CDR1 SQVTM, CDR2 ANQGSEA. The CDR3 is 13 amino acids. CDR3 nucleotides: TGCAGCGTTGAAGGACAGGGGAGCACTGAAGCTTTCTTT. Amino acids: CSVEGQGSTEAFF. Full variable domain (rest looked up from reference TRBV29-1 and TRBJ1-1): SAVISQKPSRDICQRGTSLTIQCQVDSQVTMMFWYRQQPGQSLTLIATANQGSEATYESGFVIDKFPISRPNLTFSTLTVSNMSPEDSSIYLCSVEGQGSTEAFFGQGTRLTVV.

In this sample, this clone turned up once. The chain is built from TRBV18 and TRBJ2-2; 9 bases map to TRBD1. J lost 7 bases, V lost 8 bases, and 8 bases had no gene match. CDR1 is KGHSH, CDR2 LQKENI, per germline. The CDR3 sequence is 14 residues long. CDR3: CASTPGQGIGELFF. The CDR3 DNA reads TGTGCCAGCACTCCGGGACAGGGAATCGGGGAGCTGTTTTTT. Supplemented by reference TRBV18 and TRBJ2-2, the full variable domain reads NAGVMQNPRHLVRRRGQEARLRCSPMKGHSHVYWYRQLPEEGLKFMVYLQKENIIDESGMPKERFSAEFPKEGPSILRIQQVVRGDSAAYFCASTPGQGIGELFFGEGSRLTVL.

This clone came up a few times. The chain recombines TRBV19 with TRBJ2-7; TRBD1 matches 10 bases. The CDR3 sequence is 15 residues long. The germline V gene has CDR1 LNHDA and CDR2 SQIVND (reference sequence). With 4 bases clipped from V and 4 bases from J, the junction kept 7 bases outside the gene matches. CDR3 in amino acids: CASSSPGQGFYEQYF. CDR3 DNA sequence: TGTGCCAGTAGTAGCCCGGGACAGGGGTTTTACGAGCAGTACTTC.

V gene TRBV5-6 combines with J gene TRBJ2-7; 7 bases agree with TRBD1. V trimming: 3 bases; J trimming: 2 bases; junction bases outside the gene matches: 2. Germline V gene sequence: CDR1 SGHDT, CDR2 YYEEEE. The CDR3 runs to 13 residues. The CDR3 DNA reads TGTGCCAGCAGCTCACAGGGGCCCTACGAGCAGTACTTC. Encoded protein: CASSSQGPYEQYF.

This clone was seen only a few times. This chain joins TRBV5-4 and TRBJ1-1; TRBD1 might be the D (5 bases). The V and J ends lost 1 base and 3 bases respectively, with 13 bases between them. The V gene's germline CDR1 is SGHNT and CDR2 YYREEE (reference sequence). This CDR3 comprises 15 residues. The CDR3 sequence: CASSLFQGRDTEAFF. The CDR3 nucleotides read TGTGCCAGCAGCTTGTTTCAGGGTCGGGACACTGAAGCTTTCTTT.